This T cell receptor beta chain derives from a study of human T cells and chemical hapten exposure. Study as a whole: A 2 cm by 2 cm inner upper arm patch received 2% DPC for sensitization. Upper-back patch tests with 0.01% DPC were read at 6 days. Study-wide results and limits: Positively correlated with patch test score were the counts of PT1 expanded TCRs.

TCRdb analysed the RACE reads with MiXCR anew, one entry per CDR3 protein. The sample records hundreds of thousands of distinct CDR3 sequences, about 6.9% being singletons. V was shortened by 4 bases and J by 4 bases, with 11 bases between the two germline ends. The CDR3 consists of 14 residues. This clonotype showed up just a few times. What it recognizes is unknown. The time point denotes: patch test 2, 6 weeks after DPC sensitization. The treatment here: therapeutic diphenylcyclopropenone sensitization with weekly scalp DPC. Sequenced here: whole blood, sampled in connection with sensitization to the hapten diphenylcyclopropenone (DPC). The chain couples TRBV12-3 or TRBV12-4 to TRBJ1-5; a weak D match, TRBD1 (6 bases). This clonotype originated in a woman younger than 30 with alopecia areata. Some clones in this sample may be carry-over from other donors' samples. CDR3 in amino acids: CASSSGVRNQPQHF. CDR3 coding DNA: TGTGCCAGCAGTTCAGGGGTACGGAATCAGCCCCAGCATTTT.